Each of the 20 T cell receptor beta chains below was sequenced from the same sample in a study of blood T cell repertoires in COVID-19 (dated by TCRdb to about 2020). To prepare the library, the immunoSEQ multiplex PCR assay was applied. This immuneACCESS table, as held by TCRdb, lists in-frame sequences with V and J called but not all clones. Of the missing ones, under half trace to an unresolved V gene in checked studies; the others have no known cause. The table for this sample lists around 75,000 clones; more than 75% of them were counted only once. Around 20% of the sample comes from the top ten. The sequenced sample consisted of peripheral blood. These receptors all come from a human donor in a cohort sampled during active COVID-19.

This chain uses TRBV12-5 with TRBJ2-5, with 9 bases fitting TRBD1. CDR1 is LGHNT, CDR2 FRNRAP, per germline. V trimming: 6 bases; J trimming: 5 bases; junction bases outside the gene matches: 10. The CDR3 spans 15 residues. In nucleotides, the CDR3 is TGTGCTAGTGGCTCCGGGACAGGGTATGACGAGACCCAGTACTTC. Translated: CASGSGTGYDETQYF.

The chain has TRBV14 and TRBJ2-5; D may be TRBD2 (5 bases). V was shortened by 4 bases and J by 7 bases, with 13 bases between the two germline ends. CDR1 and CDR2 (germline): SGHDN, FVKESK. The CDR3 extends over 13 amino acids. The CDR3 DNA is TGTGCCAGCAGCCCGTTTGCGGGCACGACCCAGTACTTC. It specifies CASSPFAGTTQYF.

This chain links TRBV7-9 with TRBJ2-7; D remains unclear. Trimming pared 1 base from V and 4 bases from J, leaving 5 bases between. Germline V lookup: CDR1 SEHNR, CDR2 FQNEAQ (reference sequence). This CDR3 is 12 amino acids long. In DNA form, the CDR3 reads TGTGCCAGCAGCTTAGTCAGATACGAGCAGTACTTC. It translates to CASSLVRYEQYF. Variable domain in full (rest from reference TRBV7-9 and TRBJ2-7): DTGVSQNPRHKITKRGQNVTFRCDPISEHNRLYWYRQTLGQGPEFLTYFQNEAQLEKSRLLSDRFSAERPKGSFSTLEIQRTEQGDSAMYLCASSLVRYEQYFGPGTRLTVT.

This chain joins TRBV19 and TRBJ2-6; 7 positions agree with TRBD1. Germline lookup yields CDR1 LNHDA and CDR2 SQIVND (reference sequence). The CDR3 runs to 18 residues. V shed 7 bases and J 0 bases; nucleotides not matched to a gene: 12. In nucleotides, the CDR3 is TGTGCCAGTACCAACTTGGGGACAGTGAACTCTGGGGCCAACGTCCTGACTTTC. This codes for CASTNLGTVNSGANVLTF.

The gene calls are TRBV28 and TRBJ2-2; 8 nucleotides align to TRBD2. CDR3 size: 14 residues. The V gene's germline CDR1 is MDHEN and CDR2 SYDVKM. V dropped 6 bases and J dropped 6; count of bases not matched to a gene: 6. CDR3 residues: CASRGAGAAGELFF. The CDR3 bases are TGTGCCAGCAGGGGAGCGGGAGCCGCCGGGGAGCTGTTTTTT.

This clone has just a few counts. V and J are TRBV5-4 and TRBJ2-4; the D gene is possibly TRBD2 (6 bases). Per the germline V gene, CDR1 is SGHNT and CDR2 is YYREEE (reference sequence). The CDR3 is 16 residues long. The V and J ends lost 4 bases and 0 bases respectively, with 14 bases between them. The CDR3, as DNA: TGTGCCAGCAGCGCCGGGACTGAGTTAGCCAAAAACATTCAGTACTTC. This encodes CASSAGTELAKNIQYF.

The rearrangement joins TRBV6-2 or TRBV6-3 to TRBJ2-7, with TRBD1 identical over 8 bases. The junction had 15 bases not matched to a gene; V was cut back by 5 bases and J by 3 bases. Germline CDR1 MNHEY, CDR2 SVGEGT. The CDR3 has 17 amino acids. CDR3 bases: TGTGCCAGCAGTCCCCCTTTGTATCAGGGGGCGGGCTACGAGCAGTACTTC. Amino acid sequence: CASSPPLYQGAGYEQYF.

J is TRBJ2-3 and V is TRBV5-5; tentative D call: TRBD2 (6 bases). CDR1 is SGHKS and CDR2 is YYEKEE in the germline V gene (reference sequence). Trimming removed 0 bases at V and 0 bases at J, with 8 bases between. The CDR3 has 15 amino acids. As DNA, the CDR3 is TGTGCCAGCAGCTTGGCCGGGACTAGCACAGATACGCAGTATTTT. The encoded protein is CASSLAGTSTDTQYF.

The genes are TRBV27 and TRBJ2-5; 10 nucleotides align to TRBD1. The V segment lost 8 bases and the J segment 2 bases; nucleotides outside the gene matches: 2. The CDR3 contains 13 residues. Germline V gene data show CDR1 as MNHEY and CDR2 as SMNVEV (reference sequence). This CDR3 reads CASGQGVQETQYF. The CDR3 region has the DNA TGTGCCAGCGGACAGGGGGTGCAAGAGACCCAGTACTTC.

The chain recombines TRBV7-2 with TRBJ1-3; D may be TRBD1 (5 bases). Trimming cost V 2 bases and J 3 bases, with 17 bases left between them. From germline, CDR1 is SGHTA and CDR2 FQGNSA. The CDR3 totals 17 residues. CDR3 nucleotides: TGTGCCAGCAGCTTATTATTTCAGGGTAGTGGTGGAAACACCATATATTTT. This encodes CASSLLFQGSGGNTIYF.

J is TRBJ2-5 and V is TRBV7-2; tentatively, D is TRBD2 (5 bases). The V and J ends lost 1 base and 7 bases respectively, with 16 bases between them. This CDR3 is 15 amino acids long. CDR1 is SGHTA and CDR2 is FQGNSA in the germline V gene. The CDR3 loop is CASSLGRLDSGTQYF. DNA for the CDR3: TGTGCCAGCAGCTTAGGAAGGTTGGACTCAGGGACCCAGTACTTC.

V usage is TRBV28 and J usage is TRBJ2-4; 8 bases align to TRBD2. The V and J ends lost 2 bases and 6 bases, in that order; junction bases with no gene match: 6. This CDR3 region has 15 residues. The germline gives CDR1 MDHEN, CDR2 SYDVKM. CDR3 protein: CASSLGSGTPNIQYF. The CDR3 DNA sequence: TGTGCCAGCAGTTTAGGTAGCGGGACCCCAAACATTCAGTACTTC.

In nucleotides, the CDR3 is TGTGCCAGCAGCACAGGCCGCTATGGCTACACCTTC. Protein product: CASSTGRYGYTF. The chain links TRBV6-2 or TRBV6-3 to TRBJ1-2, with D maybe TRBD1 (5 bases). V was pared by 6 bases and J by 4 bases, with 9 bases between. The CDR3 has 12 residues. CDR1 MNHEY and CDR2 SVGEGT come from the germline V gene.

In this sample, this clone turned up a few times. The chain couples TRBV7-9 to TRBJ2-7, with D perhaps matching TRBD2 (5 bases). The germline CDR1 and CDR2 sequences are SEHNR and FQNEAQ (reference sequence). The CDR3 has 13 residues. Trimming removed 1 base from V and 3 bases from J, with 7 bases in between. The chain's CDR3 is CASSLGAVYEQYF. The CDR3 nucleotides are TGTGCCAGCAGCTTAGGAGCGGTCTACGAGCAGTACTTC.

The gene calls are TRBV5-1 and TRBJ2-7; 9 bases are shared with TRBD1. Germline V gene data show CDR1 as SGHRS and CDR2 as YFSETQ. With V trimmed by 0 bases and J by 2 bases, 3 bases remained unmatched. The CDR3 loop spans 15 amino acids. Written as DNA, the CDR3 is TGCGCCAGCAGCTTGGCCGGGACAGGGACCTACGAGCAGTACTTC. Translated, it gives CASSLAGTGTYEQYF. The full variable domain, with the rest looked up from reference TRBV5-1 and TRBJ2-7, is KAGVTQTPRYLIKTRGQQVTLSCSPISGHRSVSWYQQTPGQGLQFLFEYFSETQRNKGNFPGRFSGRQFSNSRSEMNVSTLELGDSALYLCASSLAGTGTYEQYFGPGTRLTVT.

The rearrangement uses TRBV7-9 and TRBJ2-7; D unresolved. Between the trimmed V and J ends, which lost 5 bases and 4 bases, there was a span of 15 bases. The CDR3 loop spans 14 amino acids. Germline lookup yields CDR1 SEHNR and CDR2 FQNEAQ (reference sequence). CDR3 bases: TGTGCCAGCAGCCCCCTTGGCAGTTTATACGAGCAGTACTTC. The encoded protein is CASSPLGSLYEQYF.

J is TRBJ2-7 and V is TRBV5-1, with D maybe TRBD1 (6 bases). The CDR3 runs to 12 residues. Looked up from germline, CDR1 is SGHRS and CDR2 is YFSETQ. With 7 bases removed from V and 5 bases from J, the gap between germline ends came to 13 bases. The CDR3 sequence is CASGINRDEQYF. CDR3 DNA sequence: TGCGCCAGCGGAATTAACAGGGACGAGCAGTACTTC.

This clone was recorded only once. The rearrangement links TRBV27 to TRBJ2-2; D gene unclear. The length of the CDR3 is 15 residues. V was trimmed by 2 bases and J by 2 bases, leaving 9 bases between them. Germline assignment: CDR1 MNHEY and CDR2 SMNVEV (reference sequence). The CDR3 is CASSLVGRNTGELFF. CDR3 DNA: TGTGCCAGCAGTTTAGTTGGCAGAAACACCGGGGAGCTGTTTTTT.

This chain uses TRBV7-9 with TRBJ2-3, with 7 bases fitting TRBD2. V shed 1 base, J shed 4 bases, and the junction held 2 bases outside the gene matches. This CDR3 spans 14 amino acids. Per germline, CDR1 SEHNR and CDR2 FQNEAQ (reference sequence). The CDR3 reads CASSLDTSADTQYF. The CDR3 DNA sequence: TGTGCCAGCAGCTTAGATACTAGCGCAGATACGCAGTATTTT.

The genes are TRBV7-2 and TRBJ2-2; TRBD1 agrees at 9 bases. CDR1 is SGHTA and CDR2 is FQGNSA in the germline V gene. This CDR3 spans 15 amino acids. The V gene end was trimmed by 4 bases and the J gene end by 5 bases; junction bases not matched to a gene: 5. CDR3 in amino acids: CASSSDRGGTGELFF. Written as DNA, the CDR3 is TGTGCCAGCAGCTCGGACAGGGGAGGTACCGGGGAGCTGTTTTTT.